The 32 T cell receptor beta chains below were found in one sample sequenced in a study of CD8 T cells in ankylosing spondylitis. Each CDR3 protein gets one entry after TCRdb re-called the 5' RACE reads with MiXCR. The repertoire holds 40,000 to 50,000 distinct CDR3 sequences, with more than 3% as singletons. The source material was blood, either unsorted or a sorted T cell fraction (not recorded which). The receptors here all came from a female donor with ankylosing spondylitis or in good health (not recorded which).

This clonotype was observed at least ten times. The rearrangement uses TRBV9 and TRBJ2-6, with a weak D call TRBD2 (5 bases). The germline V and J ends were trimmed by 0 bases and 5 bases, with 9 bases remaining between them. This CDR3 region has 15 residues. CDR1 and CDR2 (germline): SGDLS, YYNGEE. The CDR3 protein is CASSVGGSWANVLTF. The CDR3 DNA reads TGTGCCAGCAGCGTAGGAGGGTCTTGGGCCAACGTCCTGACTTTC.

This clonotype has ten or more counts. This CDR3 reads CASSVDRGPNSPLHF. The CDR3 DNA reads as TGTGCCAGCAGCGTAGACCGGGGGCCTAATTCACCCCTCCACTTT. The chain is built from TRBV9 and TRBJ1-6, with D perhaps matching TRBD1 (6 bases). This CDR3 contains 15 residues. V was cut by 0 bases and J by 6 bases, with 10 bases left in between. Germline CDR1 SGDLS, CDR2 YYNGEE.

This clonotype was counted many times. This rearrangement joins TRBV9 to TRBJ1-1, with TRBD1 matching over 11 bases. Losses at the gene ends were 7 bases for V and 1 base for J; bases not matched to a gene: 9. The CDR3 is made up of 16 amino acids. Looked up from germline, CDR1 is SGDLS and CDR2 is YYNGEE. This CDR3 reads CASGRTGTGGNTEAFF. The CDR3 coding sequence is TGTGCCAGCGGGCGAACGGGGACAGGGGGGAACACTGAAGCTTTCTTT. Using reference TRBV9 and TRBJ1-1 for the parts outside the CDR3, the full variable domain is DSGVTQTPKHLITATGQRVTLRCSPRSGDLSVYWYQQSLDQGLQFLIQYYNGEERAKGNILERFSAQQFPDLHSELNLSSLELGDSALYFCASGRTGTGGNTEAFFGQGTRLTVV.

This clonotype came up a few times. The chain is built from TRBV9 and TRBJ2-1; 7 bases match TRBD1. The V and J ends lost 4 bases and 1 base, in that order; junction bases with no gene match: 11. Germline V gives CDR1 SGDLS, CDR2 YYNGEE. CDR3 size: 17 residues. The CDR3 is CASSSQRTGQSYNEQFF. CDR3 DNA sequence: TGTGCCAGCAGCTCGCAGAGAACGGGACAGTCCTACAATGAGCAGTTCTTC.

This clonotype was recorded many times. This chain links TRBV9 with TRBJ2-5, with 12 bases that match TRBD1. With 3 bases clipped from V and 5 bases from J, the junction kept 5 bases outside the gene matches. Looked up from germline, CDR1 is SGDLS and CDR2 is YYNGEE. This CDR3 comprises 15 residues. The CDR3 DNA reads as TGTGCCAGCAGCGGGGACAGGGGGCCTGGGGAGACCCAGTACTTC. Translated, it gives CASSGDRGPGETQYF.

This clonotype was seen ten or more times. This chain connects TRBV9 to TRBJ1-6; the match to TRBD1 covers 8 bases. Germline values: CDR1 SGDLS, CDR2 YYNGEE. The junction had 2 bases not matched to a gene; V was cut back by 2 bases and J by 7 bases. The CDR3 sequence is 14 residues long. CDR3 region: CASSVGQVNSPLHF. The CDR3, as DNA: TGTGCCAGCAGCGTGGGACAGGTAAATTCACCCCTCCACTTT.

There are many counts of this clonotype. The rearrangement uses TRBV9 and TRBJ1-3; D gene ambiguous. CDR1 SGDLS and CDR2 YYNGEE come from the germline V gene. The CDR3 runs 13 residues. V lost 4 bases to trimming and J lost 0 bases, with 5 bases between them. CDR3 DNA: TGTGCCAGCAGCCTCCTCTCTGGAAACACCATATATTTT. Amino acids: CASSLLSGNTIYF. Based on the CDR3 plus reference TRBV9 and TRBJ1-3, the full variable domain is DSGVTQTPKHLITATGQRVTLRCSPRSGDLSVYWYQQSLDQGLQFLIQYYNGEERAKGNILERFSAQQFPDLHSELNLSSLELGDSALYFCASSLLSGNTIYFGEGSWLTVV.

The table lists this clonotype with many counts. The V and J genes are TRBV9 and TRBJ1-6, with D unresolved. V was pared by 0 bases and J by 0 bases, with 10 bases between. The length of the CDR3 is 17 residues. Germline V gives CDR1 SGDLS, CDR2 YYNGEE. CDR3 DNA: TGTGCCAGCAGCGTAGCGGGCAGATCCTCCTATAATTCACCCCTCCACTTT. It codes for CASSVAGRSSYNSPLHF.

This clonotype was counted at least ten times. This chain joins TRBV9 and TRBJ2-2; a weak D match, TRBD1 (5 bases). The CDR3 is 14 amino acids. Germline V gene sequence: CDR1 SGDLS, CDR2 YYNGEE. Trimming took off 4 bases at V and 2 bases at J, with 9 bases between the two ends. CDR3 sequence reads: CASSQGFNTGELFF. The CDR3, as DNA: TGTGCCAGCAGCCAGGGATTTAACACCGGGGAGCTGTTTTTT.

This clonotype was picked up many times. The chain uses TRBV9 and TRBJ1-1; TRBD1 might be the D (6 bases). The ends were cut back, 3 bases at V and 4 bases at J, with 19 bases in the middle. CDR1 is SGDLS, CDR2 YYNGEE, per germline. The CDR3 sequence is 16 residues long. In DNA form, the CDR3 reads TGTGCCAGCAGCGCTTGGACAGCCAGTGGGGGCACTGAAGCTTTCTTT. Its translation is CASSAWTASGGTEAFF.

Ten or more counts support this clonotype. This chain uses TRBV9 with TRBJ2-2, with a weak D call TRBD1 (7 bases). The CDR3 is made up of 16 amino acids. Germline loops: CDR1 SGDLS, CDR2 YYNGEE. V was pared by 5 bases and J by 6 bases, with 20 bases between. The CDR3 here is CASSLRQGGTSGELFF. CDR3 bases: TGTGCCAGCAGTCTCAGACAGGGAGGAACTTCCGGGGAGCTGTTTTTT.

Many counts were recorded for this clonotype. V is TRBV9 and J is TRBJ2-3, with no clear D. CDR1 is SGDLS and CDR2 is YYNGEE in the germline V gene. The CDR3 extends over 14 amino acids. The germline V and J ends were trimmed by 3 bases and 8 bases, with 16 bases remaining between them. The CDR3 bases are TGTGCCAGCAGCGGCGAGCAAGGATCTGGTACGCAGTATTTT. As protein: CASSGEQGSGTQYF.

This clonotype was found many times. The CDR3 DNA is TGTGCCAGCAGCGTAGGGGGCTACGACACCGGGGAGCTGTTTTTT. It translates to CASSVGGYDTGELFF. The rearrangement links TRBV9 to TRBJ2-2; tentatively, D is TRBD1 (5 bases). Germline V CDR1 and CDR2: SGDLS, YYNGEE. This CDR3 has 15 amino acids. Trimming took off 0 bases at V and 3 bases at J, with 9 bases between the two ends.

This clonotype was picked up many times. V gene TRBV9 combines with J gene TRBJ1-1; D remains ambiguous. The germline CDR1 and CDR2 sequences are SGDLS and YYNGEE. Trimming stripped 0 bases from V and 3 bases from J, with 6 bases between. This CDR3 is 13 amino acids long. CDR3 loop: CASSVEEDTEAFF. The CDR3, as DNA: TGTGCCAGCAGCGTAGAGGAGGACACTGAAGCTTTCTTT.

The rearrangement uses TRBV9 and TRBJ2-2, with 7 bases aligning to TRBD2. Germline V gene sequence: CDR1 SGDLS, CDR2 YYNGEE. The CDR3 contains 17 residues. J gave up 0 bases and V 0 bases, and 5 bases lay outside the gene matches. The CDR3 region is CASSVVGGRPNTGELFF. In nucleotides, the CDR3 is TGTGCCAGCAGCGTAGTTGGCGGGAGACCGAACACCGGGGAGCTGTTTTTT.

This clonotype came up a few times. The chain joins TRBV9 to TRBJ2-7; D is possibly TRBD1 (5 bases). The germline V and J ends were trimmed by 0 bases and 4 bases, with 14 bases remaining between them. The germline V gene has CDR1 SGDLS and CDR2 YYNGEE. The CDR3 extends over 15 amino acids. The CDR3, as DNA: TGTGCCAGCAGCGTAGCCCAGGGATATTTATACGAGCAGTACTTC. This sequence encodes CASSVAQGYLYEQYF.

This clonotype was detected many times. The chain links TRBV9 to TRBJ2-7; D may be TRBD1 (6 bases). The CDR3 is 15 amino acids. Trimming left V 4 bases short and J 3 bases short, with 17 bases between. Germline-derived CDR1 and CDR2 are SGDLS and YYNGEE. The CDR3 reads CASSLTPTGLYEQYF. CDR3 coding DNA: TGTGCCAGCAGCCTTACCCCGACAGGACTCTACGAGCAGTACTTC.

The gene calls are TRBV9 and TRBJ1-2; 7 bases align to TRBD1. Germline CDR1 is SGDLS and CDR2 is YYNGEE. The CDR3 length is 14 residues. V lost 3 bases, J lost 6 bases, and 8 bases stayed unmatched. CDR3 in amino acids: CASSATGAQDGYTF. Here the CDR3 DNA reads TGTGCCAGCAGCGCAACAGGGGCGCAGGATGGCTACACCTTC.

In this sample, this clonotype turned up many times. The CDR3 DNA is TGTGCCAGCTTCTCGACTAACTATGGCTACACCTTC. Protein product: CASFSTNYGYTF. The rearrangement links TRBV9 to TRBJ1-2; no reliable D call. CDR3 length: 12 residues. Germline V gene sequence: CDR1 SGDLS, CDR2 YYNGEE. Between the trimmed V and J ends, which lost 7 bases and 0 bases, there was a span of 7 bases.

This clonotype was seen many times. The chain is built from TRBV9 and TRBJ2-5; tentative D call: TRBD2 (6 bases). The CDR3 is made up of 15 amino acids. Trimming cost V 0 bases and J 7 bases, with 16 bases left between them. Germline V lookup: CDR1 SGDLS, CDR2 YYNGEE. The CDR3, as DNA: TGTGCCAGCAGCGTAGTGGGTAGCCTGGAGGGGACCCAGTACTTC. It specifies CASSVVGSLEGTQYF.

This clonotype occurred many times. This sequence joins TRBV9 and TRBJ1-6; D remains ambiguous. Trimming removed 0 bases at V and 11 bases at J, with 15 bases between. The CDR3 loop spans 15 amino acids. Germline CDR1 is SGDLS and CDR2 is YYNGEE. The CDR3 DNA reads TGTGCCAGCAGCGTAGCCGAAAACACTCGTACACCCCTCCACTTT. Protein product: CASSVAENTRTPLHF.

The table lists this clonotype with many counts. CDR3 nucleotides: TGTGCCAGCAGCGCCTCTTCGGGGGGCTCCACAGATACGCAGTATTTT. Translated, it gives CASSASSGGSTDTQYF. The chain has TRBV9 and TRBJ2-3; D possibly corresponds to TRBD2 (7 bases). This CDR3 has 16 residues. From germline, CDR1 is SGDLS and CDR2 YYNGEE. Trimming left V 3 bases short and J 2 bases short, with 16 bases between. Combining the CDR3 with reference TRBV9 and TRBJ2-3 gives the whole variable domain DSGVTQTPKHLITATGQRVTLRCSPRSGDLSVYWYQQSLDQGLQFLIQYYNGEERAKGNILERFSAQQFPDLHSELNLSSLELGDSALYFCASSASSGGSTDTQYFGPGTRLTVL.

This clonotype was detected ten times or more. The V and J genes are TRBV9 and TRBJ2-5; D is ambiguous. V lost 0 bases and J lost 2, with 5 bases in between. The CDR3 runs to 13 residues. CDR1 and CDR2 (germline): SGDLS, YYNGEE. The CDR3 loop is CASSVGRQETQYF. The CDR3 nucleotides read TGTGCCAGCAGCGTAGGCAGGCAAGAGACCCAGTACTTC.

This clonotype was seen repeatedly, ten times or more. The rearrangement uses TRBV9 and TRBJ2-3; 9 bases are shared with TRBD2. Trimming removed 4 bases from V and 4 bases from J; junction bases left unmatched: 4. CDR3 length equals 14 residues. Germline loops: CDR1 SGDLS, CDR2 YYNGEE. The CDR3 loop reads CASSLAGSPDTQYF. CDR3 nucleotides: TGTGCCAGCAGCCTAGCGGGGTCGCCAGATACGCAGTATTTT.

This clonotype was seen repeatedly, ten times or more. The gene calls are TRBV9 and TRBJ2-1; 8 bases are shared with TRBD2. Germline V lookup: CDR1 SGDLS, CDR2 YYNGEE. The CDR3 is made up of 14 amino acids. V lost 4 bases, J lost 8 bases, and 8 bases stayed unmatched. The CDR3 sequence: CASSRTSRTDEQFF. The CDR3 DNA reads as TGTGCCAGCAGCCGGACTAGCCGGACGGATGAGCAGTTCTTC. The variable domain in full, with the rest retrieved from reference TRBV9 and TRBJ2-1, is DSGVTQTPKHLITATGQRVTLRCSPRSGDLSVYWYQQSLDQGLQFLIQYYNGEERAKGNILERFSAQQFPDLHSELNLSSLELGDSALYFCASSRTSRTDEQFFGPGTRLTVL.

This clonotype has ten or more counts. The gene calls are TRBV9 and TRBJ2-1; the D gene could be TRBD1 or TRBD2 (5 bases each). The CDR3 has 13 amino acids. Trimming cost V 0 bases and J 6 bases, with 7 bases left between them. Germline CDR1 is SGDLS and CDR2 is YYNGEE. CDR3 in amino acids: CASSVGGSNEQFF. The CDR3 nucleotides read TGTGCCAGCAGCGTAGGGGGGTCCAATGAGCAGTTCTTC. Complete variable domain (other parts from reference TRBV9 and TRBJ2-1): DSGVTQTPKHLITATGQRVTLRCSPRSGDLSVYWYQQSLDQGLQFLIQYYNGEERAKGNILERFSAQQFPDLHSELNLSSLELGDSALYFCASSVGGSNEQFFGPGTRLTVL.

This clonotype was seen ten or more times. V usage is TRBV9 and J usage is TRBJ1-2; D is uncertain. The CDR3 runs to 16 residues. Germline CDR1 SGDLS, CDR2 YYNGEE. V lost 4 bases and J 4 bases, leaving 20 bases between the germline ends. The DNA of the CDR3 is TGTGCCAGCAGCCTAAGTGCCCTATCGGAGGGCTATGGCTACACCTTC. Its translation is CASSLSALSEGYGYTF.

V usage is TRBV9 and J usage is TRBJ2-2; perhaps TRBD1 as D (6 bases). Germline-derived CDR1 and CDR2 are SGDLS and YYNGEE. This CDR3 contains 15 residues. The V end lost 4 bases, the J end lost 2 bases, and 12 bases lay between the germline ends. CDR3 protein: CASSPSGQNTGELFF. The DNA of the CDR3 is TGTGCCAGCAGCCCTTCGGGACAAAACACCGGGGAGCTGTTTTTT.

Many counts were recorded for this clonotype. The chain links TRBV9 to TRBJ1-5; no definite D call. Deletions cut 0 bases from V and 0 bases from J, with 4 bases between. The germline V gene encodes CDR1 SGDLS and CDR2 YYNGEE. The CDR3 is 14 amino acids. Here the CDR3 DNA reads TGTGCCAGCAGCGTAGACGGTAGCAATCAGCCCCAGCATTTT. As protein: CASSVDGSNQPQHF.

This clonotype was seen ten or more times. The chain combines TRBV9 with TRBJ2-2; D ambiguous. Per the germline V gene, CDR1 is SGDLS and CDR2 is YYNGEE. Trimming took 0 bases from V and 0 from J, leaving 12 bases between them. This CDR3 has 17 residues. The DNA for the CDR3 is TGTGCCAGCAGCGTAGTGGGGTCTGCACCGAACACCGGGGAGCTGTTTTTT. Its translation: CASSVVGSAPNTGELFF.

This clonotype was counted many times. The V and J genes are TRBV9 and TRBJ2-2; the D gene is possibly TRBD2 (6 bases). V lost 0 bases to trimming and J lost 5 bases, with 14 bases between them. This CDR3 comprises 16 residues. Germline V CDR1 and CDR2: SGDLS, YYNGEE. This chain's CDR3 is CASSVVAGPHTGELFF. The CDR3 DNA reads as TGTGCCAGCAGCGTAGTGGCGGGGCCGCATACCGGGGAGCTGTTTTTT.

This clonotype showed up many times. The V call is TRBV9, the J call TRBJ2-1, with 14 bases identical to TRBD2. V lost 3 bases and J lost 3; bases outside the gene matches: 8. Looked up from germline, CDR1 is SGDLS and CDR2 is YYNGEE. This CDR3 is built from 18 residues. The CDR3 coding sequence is TGTGCCAGCAGCGCGACTAGCGGGGGGGCCCGGTTCTACAATGAGCAGTTCTTC. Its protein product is CASSATSGGARFYNEQFF.